The 27 T cell receptor beta chains listed next were all sequenced from one sample in a study of shared clonotypes between healthy human individuals (TCRdb year 2020). The library was produced with the immunoSEQ multiplex PCR assay. Imported from immuneACCESS, the table was reduced by TCRdb to in-frame sequences with V and J called. These copies leave out some clones; in studies compared against another copy, an unresolved V gene accounts for under half, and the cause of the remainder is not known. The sample profile shows approximately 320,000 clones; around 86% of them were found once. Around 16% of the sample rests with the top ten. Sequencing was done on a sample of memory CD8+ T cells sorted from blood. The cell subset or site label on this specimen signifies: CD45RO+ cells pooled with CCR7-negative TemRA cells. The origin of the receptors is a man aged 18 to 30 in good health.

The rearrangement links TRBV1 to TRBJ1-5; the tabulated D call, TRBD1, remains unverified against the DNA. TRBV1 is tagged as a pseudogene. This CDR3 is 17 amino acids long. The CDR3 coding sequence is TGCACCAGCAGCCAAGATTACTCGGTGGCAGGGATTCAGCCCCAGCATTTT. Translating it yields CTSSQDYSVAGIQPQHF.

The chain employs TRBV28 and TRBJ1-2; 8 nucleotides align to TRBD1. The germline CDR1 and CDR2 sequences are MDHEN and SYDVKM. This CDR3 has 15 amino acids. The junction had 8 bases not matched to a gene; V was cut back by 1 base and J by 7 bases. The chain's CDR3 is CASSLLGDRFTGYTF. The CDR3, as DNA: TGTGCCAGCAGTTTATTGGGGGACAGGTTCACTGGCTACACCTTC.

V gene TRBV5-6 combines with J gene TRBJ2-1; no reliable D call. Trimming left V 2 bases short and J 0 bases short, with 6 bases between. The CDR3 has 14 amino acids. CDR1 SGHDT and CDR2 YYEEEE come from the germline V gene. As DNA, the CDR3 is TGTGCCAGCAGCTTATATAGCTCCTACAATGAGCAGTTCTTC. Translated, it gives CASSLYSSYNEQFF.

V usage is TRBV27 and J usage is TRBJ2-5; the D gene could be TRBD1 or TRBD2 (5 bases each). This CDR3 is built from 15 residues. Trimming cost V 6 bases and J 5 bases, with 19 bases left between them. Germline V gene sequence: CDR1 MNHEY, CDR2 SMNVEV (reference sequence). In DNA form, the CDR3 reads TGTGCCAGCAGGCCGGTGGGACCCATGGGGGAGACCCAGTACTTC. Translated, it gives CASRPVGPMGETQYF.

The chain employs TRBV11-3 and TRBJ1-2; TRBD1 aligns across 9 bases. Looked up from germline, CDR1 is SGHNT and CDR2 is YENEEA. J lost 9 bases, V lost 2 bases, and 10 bases had no gene match. The CDR3 consists of 15 residues. The CDR3 here is CASSLPYRQGESYTF. In DNA, the CDR3 is TGTGCCAGCAGCTTACCATACCGACAGGGGGAAAGCTACACCTTC. Combining the CDR3 with reference TRBV11-3 and TRBJ1-2 gives the whole variable domain EAGVVQSPRYKIIEKKQPVAFWCNPISGHNTLYWYLQNLGQGPELLIRYENEEAVDDSQLPKDRFSAERLKGVDSTLKIQPAELGDSAVYLCASSLPYRQGESYTFGSGTRLTVV.

This clone has a handful of counts. This chain joins TRBV7-9 and TRBJ2-1; D remains ambiguous. V lost 0 bases, J lost 1 base, and 10 bases lay in between. This CDR3 spans 16 amino acids. The germline V gene encodes CDR1 SEHNR and CDR2 FQNEAQ (reference sequence). CDR3 residues: CASSLAGSLSYNEQFF. The CDR3, as DNA: TGTGCCAGCAGCTTAGCGGGCAGTCTTTCCTACAATGAGCAGTTCTTC. The whole variable domain, filled in from reference TRBV7-9 and TRBJ2-1, reads DTGVSQNPRHKITKRGQNVTFRCDPISEHNRLYWYRQTLGQGPEFLTYFQNEAQLEKSRLLSDRFSAERPKGSFSTLEIQRTEQGDSAMYLCASSLAGSLSYNEQFFGPGTRLTVL.

This clone was counted many times. Other DNA sequences in the same sample also yield this CDR3. This chain links TRBV15 with TRBJ1-2; TRBD1 might be the D (5 bases). V lost 5 bases, J lost 5 bases, and 12 bases lay in between. Germline V gene sequence: CDR1 LNHNV, CDR2 YYDKDF (reference sequence). The CDR3 length is 13 residues. The CDR3 protein is CATSPGTSYGYTF. CDR3 in DNA: TGTGCCACCAGCCCCGGGACGAGTTATGGCTACACCTTC.

This chain joins TRBV11-2 and TRBJ1-1; weak D call: TRBD1 (6 bases). The CDR3 extends over 15 amino acids. CDR1 and CDR2 from the germline V gene are SGHAT and FQNNGV. V was shortened by 5 bases and J by 4 bases, with 17 bases between the two germline ends. This CDR3 reads CASSLQGGGGTEAFF. CDR3 nucleotide sequence: TGTGCCAGCAGCCTACAGGGCGGTGGAGGCACTGAAGCTTTCTTT.

The CDR3 region is CAWSPGTSGTDTQYF. CDR3 DNA sequence: TGTGCCTGGAGTCCCGGGACTAGCGGCACAGATACGCAGTATTTT. The chain carries TRBV30 and TRBJ2-3; 10 nucleotides align to TRBD2. Trimming cost V 2 bases and J 1 base; bases outside gene matches: 3. Germline-derived CDR1 and CDR2 are GTSNPN and SVGIG (reference sequence). The CDR3 length is 15 residues. Using reference TRBV30 and TRBJ2-3 for the parts outside the CDR3, the full variable domain is SQTIHQWPATLVQPVGSPLSLECTVEGTSNPNLYWYRQAAGRGLQLLFYSVGIGQISSEVPQNLSASRPQDRQFILSSKKLLLSDSGFYLCAWSPGTSGTDTQYFGPGTRLTVL.

This chain links TRBV5-5 with TRBJ2-7; D possibly matches TRBD1 or TRBD2 (5 bases each). V lost 3 bases to trimming and J lost 3 bases, with 10 bases between them. Germline assignment: CDR1 SGHKS and CDR2 YYEKEE (reference sequence). This CDR3 spans 13 amino acids. CDR3 sequence reads: CASSWGGGYEQYF. DNA of the CDR3: TGTGCCAGCAGCTGGGGTGGGGGCTACGAGCAGTACTTC.

There are a few counts of this clone. In nucleotides, the CDR3 is TGTGCCAGCAGCCCCGCGGTACTAGTAGGCGAGACCCAGTACTTC. It encodes CASSPAVLVGETQYF. The chain is built from TRBV9 and TRBJ2-5; possibly TRBD2 for D (5 bases). This CDR3 is 15 amino acids long. The germline CDR1 and CDR2 sequences are SGDLS and YYNGEE. The V gene lost 4 bases and the J gene lost 5 bases, with 18 bases spanning the gap.

The chain is built from TRBV7-8 and TRBJ2-7; D is ambiguous. Germline V gene sequence: CDR1 SGHVS, CDR2 FQNEAQ. Trimming stripped 1 base from V and 6 bases from J, with 10 bases between. The length of the CDR3 is 13 residues. CDR3 sequence reads: CASSLGRATEQYF. In DNA form, the CDR3 reads TGTGCCAGCAGCTTAGGTCGGGCGACCGAGCAGTACTTC. Variable domain in full (rest from reference TRBV7-8 and TRBJ2-7): GAGVSQSPRYKVAKRGQDVALRCDPISGHVSLFWYQQALGQGPEFLTYFQNEAQLDKSGLPSDRFFAERPEGSVSTLKIQRTQQEDSAVYLCASSLGRATEQYFGPGTRLTVT.

To note about this clone: An end of the junction differs from the germline gene, which may be a read error. The chain links TRBV6-1 to TRBJ2-7; D is perhaps TRBD1 (5 bases). The CDR3 sequence is 12 residues long. Per the germline V gene, CDR1 is MNHNS and CDR2 is SASEGT. The CDR3 DNA is TGTGCCAGCAGCCAAAGGTTACAGGCCCTAGACTTC. This translates into CASSQRLQALDF.

The rearrangement links TRBV4-2 to TRBJ1-2; TRBD1 agrees at 9 bases. J gave up 3 bases and V 1 base, and 6 bases lay outside the gene matches. The CDR3 spans 16 residues. CDR1 LGHNA and CDR2 YNFKEQ come from the germline V gene. The DNA for the CDR3 is TGTGCCAGCAGCCAAGTTCCAACAGGGGGCGACTATGGCTACACCTTC. This encodes CASSQVPTGGDYGYTF.

This chain links TRBV28 with TRBJ1-1; possible D gene TRBD1, 5 bases. This CDR3 contains 14 residues. CDR1 is MDHEN and CDR2 is SYDVKM in the germline V gene. Trimming cost V 4 bases and J 3 bases, with 12 bases left between them. The CDR3 here is CASSSAGEDTEAFF. The CDR3 DNA follows: TGTGCCAGCAGTTCCGCGGGGGAAGACACTGAAGCTTTCTTT.

This sequence joins TRBV11-2 and TRBJ2-3; D is possibly TRBD1 (6 bases). This CDR3 has 15 residues. CDR1 SGHAT and CDR2 FQNNGV come from the germline V gene. V was clipped by 5 bases and J by 4 bases, with 16 bases between them. CDR3 DNA: TGTGCCAGCAGCCCGAGGGGGACCTGGGCAGATACGCAGTATTTT. Protein sequence: CASSPRGTWADTQYF.

To note about this clone: Relative to the germline gene, one junction end is altered; a read error may explain this. This chain uses TRBV7-7 with TRBJ2-2; D is ambiguous. The length of the CDR3 is 17 residues. In germline, CDR1 is SSHAT, CDR2 FNYEAQ (reference sequence). CDR3 sequence (DNA): TGTGCTAGCAGCTTACAACCTCTAGAGGCGAACACCGGGGAGCTGTTTTTT. Protein sequence: CASSLQPLEANTGELFF. Full variable domain (outside the CDR3, taken from reference TRBV7-7 and TRBJ2-2): GAGVSQSPRYKVTKRGQDVTLRCDPISSHATLYWYQQALGQGPEFLTYFNYEAQPDKSGLPSDRFSAERPEGSISTLTIQRTEQRDSAMYRCASSLQPLEANTGELFFGEGSRLTVL.

The chain employs TRBV11-3 and TRBJ2-6; 7 nucleotides agree with TRBD1. This CDR3 spans 16 amino acids. The trim removed 5 bases at V and 2 bases at J, leaving 6 bases unmatched. Germline V gene lookup returns CDR1 SGHNT and CDR2 YENEEA. The CDR3 region is CASSPNRGTGANVLTF. CDR3 nucleotides: TGTGCCAGCAGCCCTAACAGGGGAACTGGGGCCAACGTCCTGACTTTC.

Points on this clone: Other DNA sequences of this sample code for an identical CDR3. The chain combines TRBV4-1 with TRBJ2-5; 8 bases are shared with TRBD1. This CDR3 contains 16 residues. J lost 2 bases, V lost 3 bases, and 8 bases had no gene match. The germline V gene encodes CDR1 MGHRA and CDR2 YSYEKL. The CDR3 coding sequence is TGCGCCAGCAGCCAGGACCCGACAGGGGCTCAAGAGACCCAGTACTTC. As protein: CASSQDPTGAQETQYF.

V usage is TRBV7-9 and J usage is TRBJ1-4; TRBD1 agrees at 10 bases. Losses at the gene ends were 1 base for V and 3 bases for J; bases not matched to a gene: 5. The CDR3 length is 17 residues. CDR1 and CDR2 (germline): SEHNR, FQNEAQ (reference sequence). CDR3 sequence reads: CASSLVGTGAANEKLFF. In nucleotides, the CDR3 is TGTGCCAGCAGCTTAGTCGGGACAGGGGCGGCTAATGAAAAACTGTTTTTT.

This chain links TRBV27 with TRBJ2-1; 10 positions agree with TRBD2. The CDR3 totals 17 residues. Germline-derived CDR1 and CDR2 are MNHEY and SMNVEV (reference sequence). J was trimmed by 7 bases and V by 1 base; bases with no gene match: 10. The CDR3 sequence: CASSLLASGGLQNEQFF. In DNA form, the CDR3 reads TGTGCCAGCAGTTTATTGGCTAGCGGGGGCCTACAGAATGAGCAGTTCTTC.

The chain is built from TRBV15 and TRBJ2-7; tentatively, D is TRBD1 (5 bases). Trimming took 4 bases from V and 4 from J, leaving 11 bases between them. This CDR3 is built from 13 residues. Germline loops: CDR1 LNHNV, CDR2 YYDKDF (reference sequence). The CDR3 nucleotides are TGTGCCACCAGCACAGGACACGCGTACGAGCAGTACTTC. As protein: CATSTGHAYEQYF.

In its sample, this clone was seen once. The chain has TRBV6-4 and TRBJ1-5; 7 positions match TRBD1. Trimming cost V 2 bases and J 6 bases; bases outside gene matches: 13. CDR3 length: 17 amino acids. Per germline, CDR1 MRHNA and CDR2 SNTAGT. CDR3 amino acids: CASSDTCRDRLTQPQHF. CDR3 in DNA: TGTGCCAGCAGTGACACTTGCCGGGACAGATTGACTCAGCCCCAGCATTTT.

The chain carries TRBV27 and TRBJ1-4, with 11 positions matching TRBD1. J lost 8 bases, V lost 8 bases, and 1 base had no gene match. Germline-derived CDR1 and CDR2 are MNHEY and SMNVEV (reference sequence). This CDR3 region has 12 residues. In nucleotides, the CDR3 is TGTGCCAGCGGGACAGGGGGAGAAAAACTGTTTTTT. This translates into CASGTGGEKLFF.

V gene TRBV7-8 combines with J gene TRBJ1-1, with 7 bases lining up with TRBD1. V shed 4 bases and J 9 bases; nucleotides not matched to a gene: 5. This CDR3 contains 12 residues. CDR1 and CDR2 from the germline V gene are SGHVS and FQNEAQ. The CDR3 loop is CASSYEGAQAFF. CDR3 nucleotide sequence: TGTGCCAGCAGCTATGAGGGGGCTCAAGCTTTCTTT.

V is TRBV2 and J is TRBJ1-2; tentatively, D is TRBD1 (6 bases). The CDR3 has 14 amino acids. Trimming pared 7 bases from V and 8 bases from J, leaving 20 bases between. The germline V gene encodes CDR1 SNHLY and CDR2 FYNNEI. The CDR3 DNA reads as TGTGCCAGCAACGATGGAGCGGGGGCCCGCGGCTACACCTTC. It translates to CASNDGAGARGYTF.

This chain links TRBV5-6 with TRBJ1-1, with D perhaps matching TRBD1 (6 bases). V lost 0 bases and J 4 bases, leaving 7 bases between the germline ends. The CDR3 runs to 13 residues. In germline, CDR1 is SGHDT, CDR2 YYEEEE. CDR3 sequence reads: CASSLEGGTEAFF. CDR3 bases: TGTGCCAGCAGCTTGGAAGGGGGCACTGAAGCTTTCTTT.